The present TCR beta chain was sequenced within a study of T cells after yellow fever vaccination. CDR3 length: 14 amino acids. Trimming cost V 5 bases and J 6 bases; bases outside gene matches: 6. Germline loops: CDR1 SEHNR, CDR2 FQNEAQ (reference sequence). Details on this clonotype: The antigen remains undetermined.

One entry per CDR3 protein results from TCRdb running MiXCR on the 5' RACE reads. Of under 550,000 distinct CDR3 sequences in the sample, about a fifth were seen once. Overall study findings and caveats: Most clones from primary vaccination resurfaced after the booster (roughly 96% CD4, about 91% CD8).

The chain employs TRBV7-9 and TRBJ1-2; 10 bases agree with TRBD1. The clonotype comes from a man between 18 and 29 years old who received the YFV17D yellow fever vaccine. The sample in question was PBMCs, obtained approximately 20 days after the first yellow fever vaccination. The CDR3 DNA follows: TGTGCCAGCAGCACGGGACAGGGGTCCCATGGCTACACCTTC. As protein: CASSTGQGSHGYTF.